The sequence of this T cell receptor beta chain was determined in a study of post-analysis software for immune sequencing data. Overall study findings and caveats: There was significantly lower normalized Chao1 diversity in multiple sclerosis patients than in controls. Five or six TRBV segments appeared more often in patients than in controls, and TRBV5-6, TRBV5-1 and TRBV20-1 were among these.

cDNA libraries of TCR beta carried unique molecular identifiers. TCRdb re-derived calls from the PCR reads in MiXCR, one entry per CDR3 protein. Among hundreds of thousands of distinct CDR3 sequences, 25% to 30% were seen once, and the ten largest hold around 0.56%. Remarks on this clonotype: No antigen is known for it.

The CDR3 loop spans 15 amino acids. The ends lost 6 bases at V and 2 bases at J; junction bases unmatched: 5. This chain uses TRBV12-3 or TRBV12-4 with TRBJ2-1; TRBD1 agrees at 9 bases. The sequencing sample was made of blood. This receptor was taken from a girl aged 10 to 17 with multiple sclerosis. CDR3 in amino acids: CASRYRGRPYNEQFF. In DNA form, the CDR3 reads TGTGCCAGCAGATACAGGGGGCGCCCCTACAATGAGCAGTTCTTC.